One T cell receptor beta chain is described in this entry. The antigen remains unidentified. Each donor was a healthy Caucasian individual from Russia, aged 6 to 90. Isolation of PBMCs gave at least 6 million cells per sample. This entry comes from a study of blood T cells in healthy people across ages. Study results and limitations: Roughly linear age-related decline in beta diversity appeared, significant by age around 40.

With a J-beta primer mix and a sample-barcoded 5' primer, a second PCR ran about 6 to 11 cycles. TCRdb analysed the 5' RACE reads with MiXCR anew, one entry per CDR3 protein. This sample has 1.5 million to 1.8 million distinct CDR3 sequences, with roughly 43% found just once. This CDR3 has 15 residues. J was trimmed by 5 bases and V by 0 bases; bases with no gene match: 6. CDR1 is SGHDN and CDR2 is FVKESK in the germline V gene. This TCR was sampled from a woman aged 18-35 years in good health. The chain recombines TRBV14 with TRBJ1-2; 7 positions agree with TRBD1. Sequenced sample: blood. CDR3 DNA sequence: TGTGCCAGCAGCCAAGATCGTATGGGACAGTATGGCTACACCTTC. Translating it yields CASSQDRMGQYGYTF.